This is a list of T cell receptor beta chains from one sample in a study of CXCR3-negative and CXCR3-positive naive CD8 T cells. TCRdb reanalyzed the 5' RACE reads and collapses them to one entry per CDR3 protein, without DNA. This specimen shows tens of thousands of distinct CDR3 sequences; the ten leading clones hold less than 4.5%. The sample comprised naive CXCR3- CD8+ T cells from blood. The receptors come from a human donor in good health. Some clones in this sample may be carry-over from other donors' samples. The CDR3 runs from the conserved cysteine through the conserved F or W. A clone size is listed for some rows: how often the clone was seen (once, few, many), or a class if it is expanded.

TRBJ2-7 TRBV7-9 NA CATHPHSRETYEQYF
TRBJ1-1 TRBV20-1 medium-sized CSAGGTGHTEAFF
TRBJ1-1 TRBV7-8 medium-sized CASSLVVPGGRTEAFF
TRBJ2-1 TRBV29-1 NA CSVALAGEWFF
TRBJ1-3 TRBV6-5 NA CASSTVVRGNTIYF
TRBJ1-2 TRBV29-1 NA CSVEDVLWGYTF
TRBJ1-1 TRBV20-1 NA CSAGRGGGAYTEAFF
TRBJ2-3 TRBV4-2 NA CASSQDPAGSTDTQYF
TRBJ2-3 TRBV28 medium-sized CASSLGLVRGLWDTQYF
TRBJ2-5 TRBV10-3 NA CAISDWGQGKETQYF
TRBJ2-5 TRBV29-1 medium-sized CSVESGAGETQYF
TRBJ2-5 TRBV7-9 NA CASSLLGARETQYF
TRBJ2-7 TRBV29-1 NA CSVGRDRGAYEQYF
TRBJ2-5 TRBV20-1 NA CSAALGTSGQETHYF
TRBJ1-1 TRBV14 NA CASSQVQQARGGTEAFF
TRBJ2-7 TRBV12-3/TRBV12-4 NA CASSRPGSYEQYF
TRBJ1-2 TRBV25-1 NA CASSFNGAYGYTF
TRBJ1-1 TRBV5-1 NA CASSSDSNTEAFF